This TCR beta chain comes out of a study of shared clonotypes between healthy human individuals. DNA at about 0.2 ug, about 30,000 T cell genomes, went into sorted-subset replicate PCRs. Generated by immunoSEQ multiplex PCR, the TCRdb table keeps only in-frame clones and is missing some. The data show roughly 1 million clones, 70% to 80% seen once. On this clone: The antigen is undetermined. The same CDR3 is also encoded by other DNA sequences in this sample.

Everyone who donated was a Caucasian adult who lived in Nashville, Tennessee. Regarding the study as a whole: The study sampled only blood, and tissue repertoires likely differ. It was expected that sequencing depth would affect clonotype sharing among donors.

The TCR comes from a young man in good health. Some clones in this sample may be carry-over from other donors' samples. The material sequenced was memory CD4+ T cells from PBMCs. Described subset: CD45RA-negative fraction.

CDR3 in amino acids: CASSRLNTEAFF. The DNA for the CDR3 is TGTGCCAGCAGTAGACTGAACACTGAAGCTTTCTTT. J is TRBJ1-1 and V is TRBV28; D is unresolved. Trimming shortened V by 5 bases and J by 0 bases, and 4 bases separated the two germline ends. Germline assignment: CDR1 MDHEN and CDR2 SYDVKM. The CDR3 consists of 12 residues.